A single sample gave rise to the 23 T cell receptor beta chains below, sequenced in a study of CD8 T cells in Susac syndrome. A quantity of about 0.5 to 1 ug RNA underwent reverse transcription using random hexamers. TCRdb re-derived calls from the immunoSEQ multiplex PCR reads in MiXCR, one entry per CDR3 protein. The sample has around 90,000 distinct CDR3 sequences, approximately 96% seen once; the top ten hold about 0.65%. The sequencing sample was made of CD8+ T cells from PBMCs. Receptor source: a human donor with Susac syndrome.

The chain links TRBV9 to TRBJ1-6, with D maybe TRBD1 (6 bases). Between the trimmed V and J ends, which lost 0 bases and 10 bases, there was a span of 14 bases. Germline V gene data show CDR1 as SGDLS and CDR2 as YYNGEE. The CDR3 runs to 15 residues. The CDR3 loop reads CASSVAPGQLSPLHF. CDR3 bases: TGTGCCAGCAGCGTAGCCCCCGGACAGCTCTCACCCCTCCACTTT.

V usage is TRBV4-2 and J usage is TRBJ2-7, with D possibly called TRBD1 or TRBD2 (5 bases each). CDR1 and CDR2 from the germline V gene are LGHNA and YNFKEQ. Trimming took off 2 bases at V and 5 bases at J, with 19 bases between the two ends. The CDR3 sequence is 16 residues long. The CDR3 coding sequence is TGTGCCAGCAGCCAAATACTTGGGACCGAAGGCCACGAGCAGTACTTC. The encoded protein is CASSQILGTEGHEQYF.

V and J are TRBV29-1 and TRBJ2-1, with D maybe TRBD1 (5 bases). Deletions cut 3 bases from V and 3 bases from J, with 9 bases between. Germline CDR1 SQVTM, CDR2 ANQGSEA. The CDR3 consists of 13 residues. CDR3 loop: CSVETVNYNEQFF. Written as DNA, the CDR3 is TGCAGCGTTGAGACAGTCAACTACAATGAGCAGTTCTTC.

The DNA for the CDR3 is TGCAGTGCTAGAGATGAACCGGGGGGGCGGCGGGAGCAGTACTTC. It specifies CSARDEPGGRREQYF. The chain couples TRBV20-1 to TRBJ2-7; 8 bases are shared with TRBD2. The CDR3 consists of 15 residues. V shed 0 bases and J 7 bases; nucleotides not matched to a gene: 11. CDR1 and CDR2 from the germline V gene are DFQATT and SNEGSKA (reference sequence).

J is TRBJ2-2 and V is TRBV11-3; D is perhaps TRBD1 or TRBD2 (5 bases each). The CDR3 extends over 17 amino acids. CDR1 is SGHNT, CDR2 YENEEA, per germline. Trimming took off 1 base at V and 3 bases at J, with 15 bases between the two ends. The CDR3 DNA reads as TGTGCCAGCAGCTTAGTTGTGGGACGTCGGTACACCGGGGAGCTGTTTTTT. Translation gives CASSLVVGRRYTGELFF.

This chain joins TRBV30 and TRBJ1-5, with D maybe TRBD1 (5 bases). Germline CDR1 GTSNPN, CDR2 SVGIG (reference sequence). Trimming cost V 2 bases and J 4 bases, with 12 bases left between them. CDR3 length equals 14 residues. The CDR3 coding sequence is TGTGCCTGGAGTCGGGGCCCTGGAAATCAGCCCCAGCATTTT. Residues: CAWSRGPGNQPQHF.

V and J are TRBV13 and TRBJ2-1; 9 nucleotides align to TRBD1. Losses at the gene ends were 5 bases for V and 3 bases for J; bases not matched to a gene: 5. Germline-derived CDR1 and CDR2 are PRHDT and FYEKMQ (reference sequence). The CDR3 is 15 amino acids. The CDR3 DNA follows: TGTGCCAGCAGCGTGGGACAGGGCGGCTACAATGAGCAGTTCTTC. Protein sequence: CASSVGQGGYNEQFF.

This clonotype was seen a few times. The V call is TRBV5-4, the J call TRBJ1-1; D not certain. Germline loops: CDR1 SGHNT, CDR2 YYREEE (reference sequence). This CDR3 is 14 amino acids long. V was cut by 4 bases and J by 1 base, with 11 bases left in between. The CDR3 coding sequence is TGTGCCAGCAGCCCTGGGAATACGAACACTGAAGCTTTCTTT. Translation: CASSPGNTNTEAFF.

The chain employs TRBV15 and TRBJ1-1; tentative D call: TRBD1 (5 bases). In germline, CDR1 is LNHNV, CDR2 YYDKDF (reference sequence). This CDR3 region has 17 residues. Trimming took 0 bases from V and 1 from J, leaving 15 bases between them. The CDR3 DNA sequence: TGTGCCACCAGCAGAGATGCCTTGGGACTGCAGAACACTGAAGCTTTCTTT. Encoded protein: CATSRDALGLQNTEAFF.

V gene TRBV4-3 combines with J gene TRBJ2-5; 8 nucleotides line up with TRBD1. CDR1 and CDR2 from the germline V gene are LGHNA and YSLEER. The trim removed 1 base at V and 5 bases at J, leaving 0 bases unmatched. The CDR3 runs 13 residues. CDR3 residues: CASSQGQGETQYF. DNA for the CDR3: TGCGCCAGCAGCCAAGGACAGGGGGAGACCCAGTACTTC.

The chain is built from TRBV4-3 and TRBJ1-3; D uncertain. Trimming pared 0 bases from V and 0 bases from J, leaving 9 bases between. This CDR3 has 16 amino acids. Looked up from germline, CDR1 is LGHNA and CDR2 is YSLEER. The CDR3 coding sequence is TGCGCCAGCAGCCAAGAGGATGACACCTCTGGAAACACCATATATTTT. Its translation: CASSQEDDTSGNTIYF.

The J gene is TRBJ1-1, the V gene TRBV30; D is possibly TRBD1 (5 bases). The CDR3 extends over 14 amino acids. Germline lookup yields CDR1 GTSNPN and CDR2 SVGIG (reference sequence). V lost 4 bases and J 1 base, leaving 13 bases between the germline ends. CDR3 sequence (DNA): TGTGCCTGGACCTTCAGGGCCACGAACACTGAAGCTTTCTTT. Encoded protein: CAWTFRATNTEAFF. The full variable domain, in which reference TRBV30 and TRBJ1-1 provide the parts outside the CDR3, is SQTIHQWPATLVQPVGSPLSLECTVEGTSNPNLYWYRQAAGRGLQLLFYSVGIGQISSEVPQNLSASRPQDRQFILSSKKLLLSDSGFYLCAWTFRATNTEAFFGQGTRLTVV.

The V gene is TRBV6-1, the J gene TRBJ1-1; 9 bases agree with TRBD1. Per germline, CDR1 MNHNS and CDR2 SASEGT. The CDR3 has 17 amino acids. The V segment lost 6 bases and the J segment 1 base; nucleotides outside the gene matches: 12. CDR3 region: CASSTLTQGASNTEAFF. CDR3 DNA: TGTGCCAGCAGCACACTTACACAGGGGGCGTCGAACACTGAAGCTTTCTTT.

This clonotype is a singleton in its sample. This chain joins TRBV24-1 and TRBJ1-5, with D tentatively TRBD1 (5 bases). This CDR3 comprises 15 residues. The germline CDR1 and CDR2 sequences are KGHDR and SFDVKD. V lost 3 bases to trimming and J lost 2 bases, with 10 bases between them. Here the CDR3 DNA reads TGTGCCACCAGTGATCCCGACAGCGGCAATCAGCCCCAGCATTTT. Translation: CATSDPDSGNQPQHF.

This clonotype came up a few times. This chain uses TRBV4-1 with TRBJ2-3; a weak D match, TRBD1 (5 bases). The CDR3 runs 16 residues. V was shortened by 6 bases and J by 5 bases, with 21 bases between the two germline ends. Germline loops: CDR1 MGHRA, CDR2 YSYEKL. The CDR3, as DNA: TGCGCCAGCAGTCAACGCCAGGGCAGGGTTGGAGATACGCAGTATTTT. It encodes CASSQRQGRVGDTQYF.

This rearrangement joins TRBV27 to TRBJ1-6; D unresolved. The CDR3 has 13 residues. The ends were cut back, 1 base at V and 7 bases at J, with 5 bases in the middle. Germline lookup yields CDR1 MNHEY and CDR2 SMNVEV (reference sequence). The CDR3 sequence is CASSLFRNSPLHF. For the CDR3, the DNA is TGTGCCAGCAGTTTATTTCGGAATTCACCCCTCCACTTT.

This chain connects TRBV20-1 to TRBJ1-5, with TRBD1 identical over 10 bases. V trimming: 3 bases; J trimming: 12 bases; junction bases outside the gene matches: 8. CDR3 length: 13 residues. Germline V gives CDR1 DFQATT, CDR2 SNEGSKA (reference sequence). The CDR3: CSASPGTGEVQHF. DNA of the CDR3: TGCAGTGCTAGCCCTGGGACAGGGGAGGTCCAGCATTTT.

The CDR3 DNA reads TGTGCCAGCAGTCAGACAGCTGAGAATTCACCCCTCCACTTT. It codes for CASSQTAENSPLHF. The V and J genes are TRBV6-2 or TRBV6-3 and TRBJ1-6; tentatively, D is TRBD1 (5 bases). The CDR3 extends over 14 amino acids. CDR1 and CDR2 from the germline V gene are MNHEY and SVGEGT. Trimming cost V 5 bases and J 7 bases, with 12 bases left between them.

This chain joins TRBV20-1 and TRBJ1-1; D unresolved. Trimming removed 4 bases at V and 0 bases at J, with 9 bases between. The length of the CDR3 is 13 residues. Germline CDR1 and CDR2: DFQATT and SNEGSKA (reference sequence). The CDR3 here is CSANRQMNTEAFF. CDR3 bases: TGCAGTGCTAACCGCCAGATGAACACTGAAGCTTTCTTT.

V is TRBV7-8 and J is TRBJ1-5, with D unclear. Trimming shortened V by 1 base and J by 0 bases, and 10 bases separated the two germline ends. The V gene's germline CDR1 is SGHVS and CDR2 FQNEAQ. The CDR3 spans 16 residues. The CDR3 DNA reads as TGTGCCAGCAGCTTAGACAGTTTCTATAGCAATCAGCCCCAGCATTTT. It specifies CASSLDSFYSNQPQHF.

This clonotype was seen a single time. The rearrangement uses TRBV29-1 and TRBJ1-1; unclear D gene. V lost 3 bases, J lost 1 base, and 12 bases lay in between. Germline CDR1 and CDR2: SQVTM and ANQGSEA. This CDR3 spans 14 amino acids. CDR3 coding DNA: TGCAGCGTTGAGCCCTGGGCAGGGAACACTGAAGCTTTCTTT. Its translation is CSVEPWAGNTEAFF. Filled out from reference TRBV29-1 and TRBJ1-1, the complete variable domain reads SAVISQKPSRDICQRGTSLTIQCQVDSQVTMMFWYRQQPGQSLTLIATANQGSEATYESGFVIDKFPISRPNLTFSTLTVSNMSPEDSSIYLCSVEPWAGNTEAFFGQGTRLTVV.

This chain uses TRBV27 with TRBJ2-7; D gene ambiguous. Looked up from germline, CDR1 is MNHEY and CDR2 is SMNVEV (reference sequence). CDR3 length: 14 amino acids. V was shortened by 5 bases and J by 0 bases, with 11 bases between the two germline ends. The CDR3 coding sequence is TGTGCCAGCAGTCCCTTTTCTAGCTCCTACGAGCAGTACTTC. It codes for CASSPFSSSYEQYF.

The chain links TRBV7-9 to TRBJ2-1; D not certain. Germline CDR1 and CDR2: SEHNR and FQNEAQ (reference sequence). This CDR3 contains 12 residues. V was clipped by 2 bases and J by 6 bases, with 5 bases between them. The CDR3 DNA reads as TGTGCCAGCAGCTTAAAGGGCAATGAGCAGTTCTTC. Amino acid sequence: CASSLKGNEQFF.